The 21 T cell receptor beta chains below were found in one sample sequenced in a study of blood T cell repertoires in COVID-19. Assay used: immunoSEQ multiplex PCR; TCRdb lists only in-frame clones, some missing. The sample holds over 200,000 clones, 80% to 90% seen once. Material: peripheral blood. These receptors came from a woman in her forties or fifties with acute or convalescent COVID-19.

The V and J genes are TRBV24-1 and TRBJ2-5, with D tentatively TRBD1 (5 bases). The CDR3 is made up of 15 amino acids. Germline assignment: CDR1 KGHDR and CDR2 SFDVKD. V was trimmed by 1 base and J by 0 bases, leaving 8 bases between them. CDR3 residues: CATSDLGDYQETQYF. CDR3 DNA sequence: TGTGCCACCAGTGATTTAGGGGATTACCAAGAGACCCAGTACTTC.

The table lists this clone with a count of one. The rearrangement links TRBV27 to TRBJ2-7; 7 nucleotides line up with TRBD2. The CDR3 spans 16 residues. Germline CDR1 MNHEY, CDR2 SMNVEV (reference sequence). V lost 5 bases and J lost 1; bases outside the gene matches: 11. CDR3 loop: CASSPWGGRGSYEQYF. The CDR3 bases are TGTGCCAGCAGTCCCTGGGGCGGGAGAGGTTCCTACGAGCAGTACTTC.

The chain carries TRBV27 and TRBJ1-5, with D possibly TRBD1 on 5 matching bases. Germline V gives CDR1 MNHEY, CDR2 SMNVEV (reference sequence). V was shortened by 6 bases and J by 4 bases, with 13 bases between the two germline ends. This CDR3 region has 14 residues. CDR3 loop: CASSRGGGNQPQHF. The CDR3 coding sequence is TGTGCCAGCAGCCGCGGGGGTGGTAATCAGCCCCAGCATTTT.

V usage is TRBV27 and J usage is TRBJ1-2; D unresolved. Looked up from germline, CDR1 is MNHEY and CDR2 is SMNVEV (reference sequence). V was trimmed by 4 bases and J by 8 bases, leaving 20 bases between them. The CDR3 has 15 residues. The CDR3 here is CASSSHLGGLTGYTF. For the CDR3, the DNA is TGTGCCAGCAGTTCTCATTTAGGAGGGTTGACCGGCTACACCTTC.

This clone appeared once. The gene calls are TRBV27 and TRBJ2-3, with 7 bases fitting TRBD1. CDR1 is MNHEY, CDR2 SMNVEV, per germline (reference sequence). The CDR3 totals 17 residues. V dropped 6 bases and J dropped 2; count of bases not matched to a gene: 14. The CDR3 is CASRPLIRTGITDTQYF. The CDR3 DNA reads TGTGCCAGCAGACCCCTAATACGGACAGGAATCACAGATACGCAGTATTTT.

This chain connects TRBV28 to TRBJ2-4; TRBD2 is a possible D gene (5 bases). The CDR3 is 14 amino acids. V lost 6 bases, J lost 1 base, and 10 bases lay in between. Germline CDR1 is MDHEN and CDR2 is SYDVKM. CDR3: CASRTDLAKNIQYF. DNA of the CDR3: TGTGCCAGCAGGACGGACTTGGCCAAAAACATTCAGTACTTC.

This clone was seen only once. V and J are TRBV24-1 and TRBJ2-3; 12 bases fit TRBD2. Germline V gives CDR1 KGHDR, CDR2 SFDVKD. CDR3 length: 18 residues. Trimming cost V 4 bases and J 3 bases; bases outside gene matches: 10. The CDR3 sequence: CATSDSGLAGSPTDTQYF. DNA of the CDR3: TGTGCCACCAGTGACTCCGGACTAGCGGGAAGTCCGACAGATACGCAGTATTTT.

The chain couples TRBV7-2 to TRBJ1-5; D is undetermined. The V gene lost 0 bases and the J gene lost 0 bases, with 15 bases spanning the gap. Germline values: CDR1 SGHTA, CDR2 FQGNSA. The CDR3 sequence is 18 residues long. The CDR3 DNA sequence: TGTGCCAGCAGCTTAGCCCCAGAGGGAGGGATTAGCAATCAGCCCCAGCATTTT. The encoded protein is CASSLAPEGGISNQPQHF.

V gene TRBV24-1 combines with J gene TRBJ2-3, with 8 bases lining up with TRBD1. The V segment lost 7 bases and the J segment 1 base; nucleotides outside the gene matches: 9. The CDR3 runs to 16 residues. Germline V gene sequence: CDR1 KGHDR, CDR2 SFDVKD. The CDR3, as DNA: TGTGCCACCAGCCGGACAGGGCAGACAGGCACAGATACGCAGTATTTT. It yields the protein CATSRTGQTGTDTQYF.

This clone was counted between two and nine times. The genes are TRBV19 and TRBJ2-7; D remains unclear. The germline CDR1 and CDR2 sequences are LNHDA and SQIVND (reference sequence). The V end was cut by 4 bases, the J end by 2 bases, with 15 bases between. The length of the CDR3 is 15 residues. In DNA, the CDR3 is TGTGCCAGTAGTAGTCCCCGTTCTGGAGCCTACGAGCAGTACTTC. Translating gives CASSSPRSGAYEQYF.

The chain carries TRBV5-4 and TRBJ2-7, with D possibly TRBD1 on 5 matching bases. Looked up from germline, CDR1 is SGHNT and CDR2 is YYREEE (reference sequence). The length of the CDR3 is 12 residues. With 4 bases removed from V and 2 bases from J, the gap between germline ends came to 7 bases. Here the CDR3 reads CASSLGAYEQYF. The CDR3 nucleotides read TGTGCCAGCAGCCTAGGGGCCTACGAGCAGTACTTC. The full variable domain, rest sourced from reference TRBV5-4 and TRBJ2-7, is ETGVTQSPTHLIKTRGQQVTLRCSSQSGHNTVSWYQQALGQGPQFIFQYYREEENGRGNFPPRFSGLQFPNYSSELNVNALELDDSALYLCASSLGAYEQYFGPGTRLTVT.

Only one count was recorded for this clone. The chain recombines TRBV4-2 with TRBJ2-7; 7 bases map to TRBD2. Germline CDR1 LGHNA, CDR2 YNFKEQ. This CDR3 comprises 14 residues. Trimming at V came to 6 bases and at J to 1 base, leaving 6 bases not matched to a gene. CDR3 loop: CASSRGSGSYEQYF. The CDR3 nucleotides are TGTGCCAGCAGTCGGGGTAGCGGGTCCTACGAGCAGTACTTC.

In DNA, the CDR3 is TGTGCCAGTAATTTCGGAGCTTCGGGCATTCAGTACTTC. Residues: CASNFGASGIQYF. V gene TRBV19 combines with J gene TRBJ2-4; D remains unclear. The CDR3 has 13 residues. Germline lookup yields CDR1 LNHDA and CDR2 SQIVND (reference sequence). V lost 7 bases to trimming and J lost 9 bases, with 16 bases between them.

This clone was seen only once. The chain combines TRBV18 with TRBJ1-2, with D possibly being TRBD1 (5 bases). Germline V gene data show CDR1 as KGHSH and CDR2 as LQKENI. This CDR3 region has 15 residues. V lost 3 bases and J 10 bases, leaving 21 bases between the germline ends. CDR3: CASSPNHKEGSIYTF. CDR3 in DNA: TGTGCCAGCTCACCGAATCACAAGGAGGGGAGTATCTACACCTTC.

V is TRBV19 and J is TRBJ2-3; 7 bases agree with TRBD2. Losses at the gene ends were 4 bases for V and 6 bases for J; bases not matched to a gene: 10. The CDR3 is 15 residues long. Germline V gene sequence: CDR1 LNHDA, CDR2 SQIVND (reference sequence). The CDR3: CASSTQAGFSDTQYF. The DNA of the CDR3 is TGTGCCAGTAGTACTCAAGCGGGATTTAGTGATACGCAGTATTTT. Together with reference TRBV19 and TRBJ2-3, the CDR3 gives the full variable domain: DGGITQSPKYLFRKEGQNVTLSCEQNLNHDAMYWYRQDPGQGLRLIYYSQIVNDFQKGDIAEGYSVSREKKESFPLTVTSAQKNPTAFYLCASSTQAGFSDTQYFGPGTRLTVL.

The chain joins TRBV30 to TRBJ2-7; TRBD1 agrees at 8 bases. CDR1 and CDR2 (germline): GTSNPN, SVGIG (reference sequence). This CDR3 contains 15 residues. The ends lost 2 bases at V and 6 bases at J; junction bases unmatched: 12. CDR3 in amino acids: CAWSYSHRGVGEQYF. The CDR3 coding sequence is TGTGCCTGGAGTTACAGTCACAGGGGGGTAGGCGAGCAGTACTTC.

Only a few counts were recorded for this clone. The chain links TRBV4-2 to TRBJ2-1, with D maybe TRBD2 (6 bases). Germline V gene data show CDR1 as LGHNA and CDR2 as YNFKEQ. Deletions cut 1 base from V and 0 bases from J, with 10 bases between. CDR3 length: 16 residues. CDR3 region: CASSQGRSGSYNEQFF. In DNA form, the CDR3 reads TGTGCCAGCAGCCAAGGCCGTAGCGGCTCCTACAATGAGCAGTTCTTC.

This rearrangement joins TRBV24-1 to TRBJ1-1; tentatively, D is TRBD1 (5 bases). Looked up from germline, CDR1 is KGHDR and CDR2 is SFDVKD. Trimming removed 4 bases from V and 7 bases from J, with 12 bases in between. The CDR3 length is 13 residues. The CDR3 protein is CATSEAGLGEAFF. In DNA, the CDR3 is TGTGCCACCAGTGAGGCAGGGTTAGGTGAAGCTTTCTTT.

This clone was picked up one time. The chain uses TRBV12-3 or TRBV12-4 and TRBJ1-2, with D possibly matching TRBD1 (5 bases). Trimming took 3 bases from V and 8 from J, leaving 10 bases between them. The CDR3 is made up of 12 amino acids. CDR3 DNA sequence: TGTGCCAGCAGTTTTGGGGGGTCCGGCTACACCTTC. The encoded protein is CASSFGGSGYTF.

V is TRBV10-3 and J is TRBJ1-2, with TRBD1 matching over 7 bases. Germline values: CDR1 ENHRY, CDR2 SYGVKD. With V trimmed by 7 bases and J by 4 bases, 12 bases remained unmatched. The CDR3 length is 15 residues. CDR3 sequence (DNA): TGTGCCATCACCCCGGGCGAGGGGGCGACCTATGGCTACACCTTC. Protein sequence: CAITPGEGATYGYTF.

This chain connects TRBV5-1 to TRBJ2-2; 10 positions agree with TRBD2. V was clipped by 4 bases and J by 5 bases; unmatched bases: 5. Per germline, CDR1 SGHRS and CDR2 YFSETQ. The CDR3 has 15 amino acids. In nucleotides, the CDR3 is TGCGCCAGCAGCCCTAGCGGGAGAGAAACCGGGGAGCTGTTTTTT. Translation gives CASSPSGRETGELFF.